This T cell receptor beta chain was profiled in a study of shared clonotypes between healthy human individuals. Study-wide context: CD4 naive and memory got three plates each, CD8 naive two, CD8 memory one. Whole-study results and caveats: The study found roughly 5% of naive CD4 clonotypes shared across a handful of donors.

Naivety among CD8 cells was defined by CD45RO negativity and positive CCR7 selection, thereby excluding terminally differentiated effector memory CD45RA+ cells. This clone was counted once. Antigen specificity is unknown. TCRdb's table, derived via immunoSEQ multiplex PCR, lists solely in-frame clones and lacks some. The table records 660,000 or so clones, approximately 96% of them present only once. Germline lookup yields CDR1 MNHEY and CDR2 SMNVEV (reference sequence). Trimming cost V 5 bases and J 3 bases, with 23 bases left between them. The CDR3 is made up of 17 amino acids. This clonotype originated in a woman aged 25 to 45 in good health. The source material was naive CD8+ T cells sorted from blood. The chain combines TRBV27 with TRBJ2-7; a possible D gene is TRBD1 (6 bases). CDR3: CASSPRVTGRGLYEQYF. In nucleotides, the CDR3 is TGTGCCAGCAGTCCCCGAGTGACAGGCCGGGGCCTCTACGAGCAGTACTTC.